This T cell receptor (beta chain) originates from a study of T cells expressing NK-cell markers (dated by TCRdb to 2018 to 2021). Some background on the complete study: Three sorted T-cell subsets (CD3+CD56+NKG2C+, CD3+CD56+NKG2C- and CD3+CD56-NKG2C+) from under 10 donors had their TCR beta-chain repertoires profiled. Randomly selected healthy volunteers, three men and five women, were used as the eight sequenced donors. Sequencing of the libraries produced 2 x 150 bp reads on Illumina HiSeq 2000/2500, MiSeq or NextSeq. Among the eight sequenced donors, seven were HCMV-seropositive and one was HCMV-seronegative. The investigation overall reported the following: In six donors, the dominant CD3+CD56+NKG2C+ clonotypes ranked among the top 10 CD8+ clonotypes, making up roughly 1.0-7.0% of CD8+ T cells. It remained unclear whether the expanded NKG2C-expressing T cell clones were specific for HCMV antigens. Those dominant clonotypes were again the most abundant among CD3+CD56-NKG2C+ cells in a few donors, at about 25-65%.

A commercial ELISA kit detecting HCMV-specific IgG in serum was used to determine HCMV serostatus. Peripheral blood mononuclear cells were isolated from blood by Ficoll density gradient centrifugation. Its CDR3 holds 14 amino acids, cysteine through phenylalanine. Only the protein is on record. The germline V gene sets CDR1 to MNHEY and CDR2 to SVGEGT. Notes on this clonotype: Its antigen is unknown.

The sequencing machine was an Illumina HiSeq 2000. TCR beta cDNA libraries were prepared using 5'RACE template switching, which introduced a universal primer site and unique molecular identifiers. Synthesis of cDNA was primed from the TCR beta constant segment and was followed by two consecutive PCR amplification steps. In the original analysis: Reads were demultiplexed and grouped by UMI with MIGEC, and clonotypes were assembled and quantified with MiTCR. Only TCR cDNA sequences supported by at least two reads were kept to exclude erroneous sequences. Downstream repertoire analysis used the tcR package, and clonotypes were matched across fractions by CDR3 nucleotide sequence plus V segment. VDJmatch was used to annotate antigen specificity against VDJdb, with one amino acid substitution in CDR3 permitted. Reprocessed by TCRdb, the reads give a single entry per CDR3 protein sequence, without DNA. TCRdb, not the authors, supplied the V and J calls. This sample's clone table shows about 260,000 distinct CDR3 sequences. About 0.4% of the sample is held by the ten biggest clonotypes.

The chain couples TRBV6-2 or TRBV6-3 to TRBJ2-2; there is no DNA to check the TCRdb D call of TRBD1. The receptor's source is a man younger than 35 in good health. Donor details come from another sample of the same person, matched by shared clones. Material for sequencing was blood T cells: a sorted CD56 or NKG2C T cell subset, CD4+ or CD8+ T cells, or bulk PBMC T cells (not recorded which). The CDR3 protein is CASRRDRYTGELFF.